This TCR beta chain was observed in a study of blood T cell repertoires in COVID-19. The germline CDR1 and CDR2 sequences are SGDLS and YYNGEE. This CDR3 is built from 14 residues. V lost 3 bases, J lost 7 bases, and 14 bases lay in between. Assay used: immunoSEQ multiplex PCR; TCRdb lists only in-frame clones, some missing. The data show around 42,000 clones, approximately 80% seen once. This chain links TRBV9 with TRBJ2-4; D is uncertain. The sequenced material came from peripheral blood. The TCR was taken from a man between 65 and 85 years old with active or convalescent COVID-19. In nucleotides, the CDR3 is TGTGCCAGCAGCGAAGGTGGCAAAGCGAACATTCAGTACTTC. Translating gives CASSEGGKANIQYF.